Listed below are T cell receptor beta chains from one sample, sequenced in a study of early T cells in non-severe SARS-CoV-2 infection. Via MiXCR, TCRdb re-called the 5' RACE reads, giving one row per CDR3 protein. This repertoire shows more than 90,000 distinct CDR3 sequences, approximately 10% found once; its top ten account for around 5.1%. Material: whole blood. These receptors all come from an adult who was a healthcare worker with PCR-confirmed SARS-CoV-2 infection or an uninfected control (not recorded which). The CDR3 runs from the conserved cysteine through the conserved F or W. Expanded clones are given a class, and other clones once, few, many or no size at all.

many TRBV27 CASSSRTAQGVNTEAFF
few TRBV5-1 CASSLFPADNEQFF
. TRBV6-6 CASSYGTEHSPLHF
. TRBV7-8 CASSTQRGLGPDTQYF
few TRBV5-1 CASSLAPRDIQYF
many TRBV12-2 CASRLGQGPLWDTEAFF
. TRBV20-1 CSARDEIIMGTYEQYF
. TRBV6-1 CASSGQGSFGQPQHF
. TRBV18 CASSPQDTYGYTF
many TRBV6-4 CASSVSTTQGQMKTGGETQYF
. TRBV2 CASREPGGAETQYF
many TRBV19 CASSIRRAGGYTF
. TRBV29-1 CSVEDPRTGGTEAFF
. TRBV6-5 CASSRTRNEKLFF
. TRBV28 CASSVTYEQYF
many TRBV7-3 CASSTTGARSPLHF
many TRBV18 CASSRGVANSPLHF
few TRBV30 CAWSGSDTQYF
. TRBV2 CASSGEWNYGYTF
few TRBV15 CATSRGGSATNEKLFF
. TRBV5-1 CASSTTRAGEKLFF
few TRBV3-1 CASSQTGLGGYTF
. TRBV18 CASSTQGALTDTQYF
. TRBV20-1 CSARVGSNTEAFF
many TRBV5-1 CASSLGPSSYEQYF
many TRBV12-3/TRBV12-4 CASSLKGFSSYNEQFF
few TRBV28 CASSSAGTGTTEAFF
few TRBV9 CASSEGGGNEKAEAFF
many TRBV30 CAWSGTGELFF
many TRBV6-5 CASSQQVDTEAFF
few TRBV6-1 CASRVQGYEQYF
many TRBV3-1 CASSQGQGVNYGYTF
many TRBV25-1 CASSVGTGYEQYF
few TRBV11-1 CASSSGTSGPKETQYF
. TRBV5-4 CASSTNTGAGEQYF
many TRBV29-1 CSVGSGKYYGYTF
many TRBV20-1 CSAREAYRDRGGYGYTF
few TRBV5-5 CASSLEMGQVRDNYGYTF
many TRBV5-1 CASSLGRDRGSYEQYF
many TRBV7-7 CASSPGTGAVEQYF
. TRBV25-1 CASSIRDIKREETQYF
few TRBV20-1 CSAGAADTQYF
. TRBV20-1 CSALAGEQYF
. TRBV28 CASSLSNSNYGYTF
. TRBV12-3/TRBV12-4 CASSFKTSGINEQFF
many TRBV3-1 CASSPTLYYGYTF
few TRBV12-3/TRBV12-4 CASSRDGISGNTIYF
. TRBV7-3 CASSPDGRSDTQYF
. TRBV12-3/TRBV12-4 CASTSAGEQYF
many TRBV9 CASSVGTHNSPLHF
few TRBV6-2/TRBV6-3 CASSLGGSPLHF
many TRBV5-1 CASSLGENSNQPQHF
few TRBV7-2 CASSLSSYGYTF
. TRBV7-9 CASSHPRDTQYF
. TRBV6-6 CASSYSWDSENEKLFF